This is a list of T cell receptor beta chains from one sample in a study of graft-versus-host responses after intestinal transplantation. The protocol was immunoSEQ multiplex PCR, while the TCRdb copy is restricted to in-frame clones and leaves out a portion. Here the sample spans around 110,000 clones, 85% to 95% being singletons. Their antigens remain unidentified. The sequencing used unstimulated CD8+ T cells sorted from spleen or lymph node cells, collected before transplant. Source of these receptors: a human donor who was the organ donor for an intestinal transplant. Both conserved end residues are part of each CDR3. The order of the fields is clone size, J gene, D gene, V gene, CDR3 DNA, CDR3 protein. A D gene is named only where the DNA matches it firmly. Expanded clones get a size class; other rows say once, few or many, or leave the size out.

abundance: -; j_gene: TRBJ2-7; d_gene: -; v_gene: TRBV20-1; CDR3nt: TGCAGTGCGGGCATAGGGTACGAGCAGTACTTC; CDR3aa: CSAGIGYEQYF
abundance: once; j_gene: TRBJ2-1; d_gene: -; v_gene: TRBV5-6; CDR3nt: TGTGCCAGCAGCTTGCTGACTCACCTCTACAATGAGCAGTTCTTC; CDR3aa: CASSLLTHLYNEQFF
abundance: -; j_gene: TRBJ2-7; d_gene: -; v_gene: TRBV4-1; CDR3nt: TGCGCCAGCAGCCAATTTTCAGGGGATACCTACGAGCAGTACTTC; CDR3aa: CASSQFSGDTYEQYF
abundance: -; j_gene: TRBJ2-7; d_gene: TRBD1; v_gene: TRBV28; CDR3nt: TGTGCCAGCAGTTTAGACCCCGGGACAGGGGGAACCTACGAGCAGTACTTC; CDR3aa: CASSLDPGTGGTYEQYF
abundance: -; j_gene: TRBJ2-5; d_gene: -; v_gene: TRBV5-1; CDR3nt: TGCGCCAGCAGCTTACTCGGGGAGACCCAGTACTTC; CDR3aa: CASSLLGETQYF
abundance: -; j_gene: TRBJ2-7; d_gene: TRBD2; v_gene: TRBV11-2; CDR3nt: TGTGCCAGCAGCTTAGTGGCTAGCGGGGGTTACGAGCAGTACTTC; CDR3aa: CASSLVASGGYEQYF
abundance: -; j_gene: TRBJ2-7; d_gene: TRBD2; v_gene: TRBV5-8; CDR3nt: TGTGCCAGCAGCTCGTTAGCGGGAGGGAATCTGGGCGAGCAGTACTTC; CDR3aa: CASSSLAGGNLGEQYF
abundance: -; j_gene: TRBJ2-5; d_gene: -; v_gene: TRBV28; CDR3nt: TGTGCCAGCAGTTTAGTCGGGGAGACCCAGTACTTC; CDR3aa: CASSLVGETQYF
abundance: -; j_gene: TRBJ1-6; d_gene: TRBD1; v_gene: TRBV19; CDR3nt: TGTGCCAGTAGTCCCGACAGGGGAGGGGGATCACCCCTCCACTTT; CDR3aa: CASSPDRGGGSPLHF
abundance: -; j_gene: TRBJ1-4; d_gene: TRBD1; v_gene: TRBV2; CDR3nt: TGTGCCAGCAACTCAGGGGGCCCCACGGCAACTAATGAAAAACTGTTTTTT; CDR3aa: CASNSGGPTATNEKLFF
abundance: -; j_gene: TRBJ2-7; d_gene: TRBD1; v_gene: TRBV30; CDR3nt: TGTGCCTGGAGTGTGACAGGGAACGAGCAGTACTTC; CDR3aa: CAWSVTGNEQYF
abundance: once; j_gene: TRBJ2-1; d_gene: -; v_gene: TRBV30; CDR3nt: TGTGCCTGGACGACCATGGAAATTAGCGGCTACAATGAGCAGTTCTTC; CDR3aa: CAWTTMEISGYNEQFF
abundance: few; j_gene: TRBJ1-1; d_gene: -; v_gene: TRBV14; CDR3nt: TGTGCCAGCAGCCCGGCCGGGGTTGAGACTGAAGCTTTCTTT; CDR3aa: CASSPAGVETEAFF
abundance: -; j_gene: TRBJ2-7; d_gene: -; v_gene: TRBV6-1; CDR3nt: TGTGCCAGCAGTACCCCGGGCCGCCCCTACGAGCAGTACTTC; CDR3aa: CASSTPGRPYEQYF
abundance: -; j_gene: TRBJ2-7; d_gene: TRBD2; v_gene: TRBV27; CDR3nt: TGTGCCAGCAGTCCCGGGGGGACTTACGAGCAGTACTTC; CDR3aa: CASSPGGTYEQYF
abundance: -; j_gene: TRBJ2-7; d_gene: TRBD1; v_gene: TRBV27; CDR3nt: TGTGCCAGCTCGAGGGGGCCTTGGATCTACGAGCAGTACTTC; CDR3aa: CASSRGPWIYEQYF
abundance: -; j_gene: TRBJ1-5; d_gene: -; v_gene: TRBV19; CDR3nt: TGTGCCAGTAACCCTCGGGGGCCAAGTAGCAATCAGCCCCAGCATTTT; CDR3aa: CASNPRGPSSNQPQHF
abundance: -; j_gene: TRBJ2-1; d_gene: -; v_gene: TRBV28; CDR3nt: TGTGCCAGCAGTTCGGACGGAAGCTCCTACAATGAGCAGTTCTTC; CDR3aa: CASSSDGSSYNEQFF
abundance: -; j_gene: TRBJ2-3; d_gene: -; v_gene: TRBV7-9; CDR3nt: TGTGCCAGCAGCTTGGGGCGGGACACAGATACGCAGTATTTT; CDR3aa: CASSLGRDTDTQYF
abundance: -; j_gene: TRBJ1-2; d_gene: -; v_gene: TRBV29-1; CDR3nt: TGCAGCGCTAACCTCCCGGGAGCGACGAACTATGGCTACACCTTC; CDR3aa: CSANLPGATNYGYTF
abundance: -; j_gene: TRBJ1-2; d_gene: -; v_gene: TRBV4-1; CDR3nt: TGCGCCAGCAGCCAAGATGCTGCAGGGGAAAACAACTATGGCTACACCTTC; CDR3aa: CASSQDAAGENNYGYTF
abundance: -; j_gene: TRBJ2-7; d_gene: -; v_gene: TRBV19; CDR3nt: TGTGCCAGTAGAAGAACAGGGGACTTTTACGAGCAGTACTTC; CDR3aa: CASRRTGDFYEQYF
abundance: -; j_gene: TRBJ2-7; d_gene: TRBD2; v_gene: TRBV4-2; CDR3nt: TGTGCCAGCAGCCAAGTGGGTCGACTAGCGGGAGCACCCCCCTACGAGCAGTACTTC; CDR3aa: CASSQVGRLAGAPPYEQYF
abundance: -; j_gene: TRBJ2-1; d_gene: TRBD2; v_gene: TRBV2; CDR3nt: TGTGCCAGCAGTGATTTCGTGCGGGAGGAGGTTTGGGGCAATGAGCAGTTCTTC; CDR3aa: CASSDFVREEVWGNEQFF
abundance: -; j_gene: TRBJ2-3; d_gene: -; v_gene: TRBV4-1; CDR3nt: TGCGCCAGCAGCCAGCCAAGGGATACGCAGTATTTT; CDR3aa: CASSQPRDTQYF
abundance: once; j_gene: TRBJ2-1; d_gene: -; v_gene: TRBV19; CDR3nt: TGTGCCAGTAGTACTGGTAATGAGCAGTTCTTC; CDR3aa: CASSTGNEQFF
abundance: -; j_gene: TRBJ2-1; d_gene: -; v_gene: TRBV6-1; CDR3nt: TGTGCCAGCAGTGAATCGGCGTACTCCTACAATGAGCAGTTCTTC; CDR3aa: CASSESAYSYNEQFF
abundance: -; j_gene: TRBJ2-1; d_gene: -; v_gene: TRBV27; CDR3nt: TGTGCCAGCAGTTTTCGGCCCGGGAGAGTCGATGAGCAGTTCTTC; CDR3aa: CASSFRPGRVDEQFF
abundance: -; j_gene: TRBJ1-2; d_gene: -; v_gene: TRBV28; CDR3nt: TGTGCCAGCAGTCCGTCGACGCGTGGCTACACCTTC; CDR3aa: CASSPSTRGYTF
abundance: -; j_gene: TRBJ2-7; d_gene: -; v_gene: TRBV13; CDR3nt: TGTGCCAGCAGCTTAGGATGGCTTGAGGAGCAGTACTTC; CDR3aa: CASSLGWLEEQYF
abundance: -; j_gene: TRBJ1-6; d_gene: -; v_gene: TRBV5-1; CDR3nt: TGCGCCAGCAGCTTGGCGTATAATTCACCCCTCCACTTT; CDR3aa: CASSLAYNSPLHF
abundance: -; j_gene: TRBJ2-7; d_gene: TRBD2; v_gene: TRBV7-9; CDR3nt: TGTGCCAGCAGCCCTAGCGGGATTACCTACGAGCAGTACTTC; CDR3aa: CASSPSGITYEQYF
abundance: -; j_gene: TRBJ1-1; d_gene: -; v_gene: TRBV29-1; CDR3nt: TGCAGCGTTGAACAGAGCTTCGGCACTGAAGCTTTCTTT; CDR3aa: CSVEQSFGTEAFF
abundance: -; j_gene: TRBJ2-1; d_gene: TRBD2; v_gene: TRBV9; CDR3nt: TGTGCCAGCAGTGCACTAGCGCTCTACAATGAGCAGTTCTTC; CDR3aa: CASSALALYNEQFF
abundance: -; j_gene: TRBJ2-1; d_gene: -; v_gene: TRBV19; CDR3nt: TGTGCCAGTAGTCGACAGGGGGCTAGCGGGAGCGATGAGCAGTTCTTC; CDR3aa: CASSRQGASGSDEQFF
abundance: -; j_gene: TRBJ2-5; d_gene: -; v_gene: TRBV7-9; CDR3nt: TGTGCCAGCAGCTATCGGGAAACAGGGTTTCAAGAGACCCAGTACTTC; CDR3aa: CASSYRETGFQETQYF
abundance: -; j_gene: TRBJ1-5; d_gene: TRBD1; v_gene: TRBV27; CDR3nt: TGTGCCAGCAGTTTAGGTGCAGGGGGGAATCAGCCCCAGCATTTT; CDR3aa: CASSLGAGGNQPQHF
abundance: -; j_gene: TRBJ1-2; d_gene: TRBD1; v_gene: TRBV27; CDR3nt: TGTGCCAGCAGCCCAGACAGGGAGGACGGCTACACCTTC; CDR3aa: CASSPDREDGYTF
abundance: -; j_gene: TRBJ2-1; d_gene: TRBD2; v_gene: TRBV9; CDR3nt: TGTGCCAGCAGCGTAGGGACTAGCGGCAATGAGCAGTTCTTC; CDR3aa: CASSVGTSGNEQFF
abundance: -; j_gene: TRBJ1-2; d_gene: -; v_gene: TRBV14; CDR3nt: TGTGCCAGCAGCTACGGAACTGCACAAGGATCCTATGGCTACACCTTC; CDR3aa: CASSYGTAQGSYGYTF
abundance: -; j_gene: TRBJ2-7; d_gene: TRBD1; v_gene: TRBV6-6; CDR3nt: TGTGCCAGCAGCCCCGGGACAGGGCCTTACGAGCAGTACTTC; CDR3aa: CASSPGTGPYEQYF
abundance: -; j_gene: TRBJ2-7; d_gene: -; v_gene: TRBV4-3; CDR3nt: TGCGCCAGCAGCCAAGATTTGGGGGGCTACGAGCAGTACTTC; CDR3aa: CASSQDLGGYEQYF
abundance: -; j_gene: TRBJ2-1; d_gene: -; v_gene: TRBV10-2; CDR3nt: TGCGCCAGCAGCGCCCCGGGTGGGACCGGCTCCTACAATGAGCAGTTCTTC; CDR3aa: CASSAPGGTGSYNEQFF
abundance: -; j_gene: TRBJ2-3; d_gene: -; v_gene: TRBV9; CDR3nt: TGTGCCAGCAGTTCTGATCAAATAGTACGGGCTACGCAGTATTTT; CDR3aa: CASSSDQIVRATQYF
abundance: -; j_gene: TRBJ1-5; d_gene: TRBD1; v_gene: TRBV19; CDR3nt: TGTGCCAGTAGTTTATCAGGGGGCGAGGGGCAGCCCCAGCATTTT; CDR3aa: CASSLSGGEGQPQHF